This T cell receptor beta chain was found in a study of regulatory dendritic cells for organ transplantation. Study conclusions and caveats: Mature dendritic cells appeared to drive more memory CD8+ clonal expansion than regulatory ones. Alloreactive memory CD8+ T cell pools varied considerably between individuals.

Naive CD45RA+ and memory CD45RO+ CD4+ or CD8+ T cells were FACS-sorted. As to this clone: Its antigen remains unknown.

Data came from immunoSEQ multiplex PCR; TCRdb stores just in-frame clones and leaves some out. The data hold fewer than 40,000 clones, with about nine tenths observed a single time. The source of this sequence is a human donor in good health. The sample comprised naive CD8+ T cells from blood. The subset was: CD45RA+ naive T cells.

CDR3 loop: CASSKAERGLAKNIQYF. The CDR3 DNA sequence: TGTGCCAGCAGCAAAGCCGAGCGGGGTCTAGCCAAAAACATTCAGTACTTC. The gene calls are TRBV21-1 and TRBJ2-4; the table's D call of TRBD2 was not tested on the DNA. TRBV21-1 has pseudogene status. The CDR3 length is 17 residues.